Below, one TCR beta chain is given with its context. Both 60 Vbeta primers and 13 Jbeta primers went into the PCR. TCRdb's copy holds only in-frame clones and misses some; the assay was immunoSEQ multiplex PCR. The repertoire holds 90,000 to 100,000 clones, with less than 80% as singletons. These data originate in a study of cytomegalovirus exposure and HLA in healthy donors. The CDR3 runs 17 residues. The ends were cut back, 3 bases at V and 6 bases at J, with 20 bases in the middle. Germline CDR1 reads MDHEN; CDR2 reads SYDVKM. V and J are TRBV28 and TRBJ1-4; possible D gene TRBD1, 5 bases. Sequenced sample: PBMCs. The origin of this receptor is a man in his forties or fifties in good health and CMV-seronegative. The CDR3 here is CASSFQGSPQLDEKLFF. Here the CDR3 DNA reads TGTGCCAGCAGTTTTCAGGGTTCTCCCCAACTGGATGAAAAACTGTTTTTT.